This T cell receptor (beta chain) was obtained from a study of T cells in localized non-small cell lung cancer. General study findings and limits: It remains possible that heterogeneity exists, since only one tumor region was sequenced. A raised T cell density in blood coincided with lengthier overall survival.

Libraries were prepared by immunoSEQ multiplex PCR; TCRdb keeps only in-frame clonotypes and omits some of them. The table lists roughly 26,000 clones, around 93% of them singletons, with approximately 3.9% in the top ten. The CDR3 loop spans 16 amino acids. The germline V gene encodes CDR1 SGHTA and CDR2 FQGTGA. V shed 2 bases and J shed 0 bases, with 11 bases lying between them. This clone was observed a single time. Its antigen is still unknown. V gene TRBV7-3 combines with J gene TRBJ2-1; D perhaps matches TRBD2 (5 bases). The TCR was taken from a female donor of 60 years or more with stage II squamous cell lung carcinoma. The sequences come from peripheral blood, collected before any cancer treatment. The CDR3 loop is CASSLGSASSYNEQFF. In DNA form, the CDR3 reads TGTGCCAGCAGCTTAGGTAGCGCGAGCTCCTACAATGAGCAGTTCTTC. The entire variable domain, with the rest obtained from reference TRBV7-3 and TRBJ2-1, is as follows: GAGVSQTPSNKVTEKGKYVELRCDPISGHTALYWYRQSLGQGPEFLIYFQGTGAADDSGLPNDRFFAVRPEGSVSTLKIQRTERGDSAVYLCASSLGSASSYNEQFFGPGTRLTVL.